This T cell receptor (beta chain) was obtained from a study of PD-1 blockade in classical Hodgkin lymphoma. Findings and caveats of the study: The study found complete responders had baseline diversity similar to newly diagnosed patients.

Clones were read by immunoSEQ multiplex PCR, and TCRdb kept only the in-frame ones, dropping some. The table has roughly 64,000 clones, more than 90% seen once; the top ten hold around 8%. With regard to this clone: Its antigen is not known.

Time point of the sample: cycle 4 day 1 (C4D1), after more than five weeks of nivolumab. Following autologous stem cell transplantation, relapse occurred in every patient, and exposure to brentuximab vedotin varied. The V end was cut by 2 bases, the J end by 7 bases, with 3 bases between. Germline V gene sequence: CDR1 SEHNR, CDR2 FQNEAQ (reference sequence). CDR3 size: 11 residues. The specimen was peripheral blood mononuclear cells (PBMCs), collected before the fourth cycle of nivolumab. The source is a human donor with classical Hodgkin lymphoma. V is TRBV7-9 and J is TRBJ2-4; D unresolved. The CDR3 region is CASSLSNIQYF. CDR3 DNA sequence: TGTGCCAGCAGCTTATCGAACATTCAGTACTTC. The whole variable domain, remainder taken from reference TRBV7-9 and TRBJ2-4, is DTGVSQNPRHKITKRGQNVTFRCDPISEHNRLYWYRQTLGQGPEFLTYFQNEAQLEKSRLLSDRFSAERPKGSFSTLEIQRTEQGDSAMYLCASSLSNIQYFGAGTRLSVL.